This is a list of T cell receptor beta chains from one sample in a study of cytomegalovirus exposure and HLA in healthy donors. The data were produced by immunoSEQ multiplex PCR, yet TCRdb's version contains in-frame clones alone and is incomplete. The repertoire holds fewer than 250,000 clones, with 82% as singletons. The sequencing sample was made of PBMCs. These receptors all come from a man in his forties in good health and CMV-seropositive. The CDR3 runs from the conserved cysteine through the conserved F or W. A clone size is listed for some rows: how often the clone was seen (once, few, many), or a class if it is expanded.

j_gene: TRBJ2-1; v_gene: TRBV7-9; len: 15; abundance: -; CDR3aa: CASSLAVAGGNEQFF
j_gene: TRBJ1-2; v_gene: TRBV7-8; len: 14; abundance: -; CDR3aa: CASSLGGGDYGYTF
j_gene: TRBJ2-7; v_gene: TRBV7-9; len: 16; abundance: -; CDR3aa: CASSPEVLAPHYEQYF
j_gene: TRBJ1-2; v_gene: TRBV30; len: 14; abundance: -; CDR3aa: CAWSVRQGVYGYTF
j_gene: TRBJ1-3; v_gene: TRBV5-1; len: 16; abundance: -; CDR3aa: CASSLGQGNSGNTIYF
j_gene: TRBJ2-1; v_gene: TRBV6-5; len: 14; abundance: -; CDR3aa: CASSQRESYNEQFF
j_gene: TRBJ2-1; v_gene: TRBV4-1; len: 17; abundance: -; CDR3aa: CASKTSGSPSSYNEQFF
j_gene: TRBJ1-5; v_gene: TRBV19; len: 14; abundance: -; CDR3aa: CASSFETGNQPQHF
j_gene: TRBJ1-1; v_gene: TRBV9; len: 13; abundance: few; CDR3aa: CASSATSNTEAFF
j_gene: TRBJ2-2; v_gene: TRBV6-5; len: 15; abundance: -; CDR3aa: CASRTRGRGTGELFF
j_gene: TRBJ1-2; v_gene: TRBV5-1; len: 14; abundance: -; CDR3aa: CASSPDSTNYGYTF
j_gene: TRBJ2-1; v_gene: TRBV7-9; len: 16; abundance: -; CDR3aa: CASSLGLAGGGNEQFF
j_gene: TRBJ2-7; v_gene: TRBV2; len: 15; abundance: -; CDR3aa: CASRFLERGNYEQYF
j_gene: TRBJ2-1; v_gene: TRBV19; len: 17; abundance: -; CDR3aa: CASKGTSGSNGDNEQFF
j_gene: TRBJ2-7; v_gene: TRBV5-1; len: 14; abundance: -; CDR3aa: CASSHPGHSYEQYF
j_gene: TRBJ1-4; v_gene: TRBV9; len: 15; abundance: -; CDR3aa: CASSVATGNFEKLFF
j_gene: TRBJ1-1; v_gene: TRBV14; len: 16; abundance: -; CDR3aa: CASSPGIKTGLSRAFF
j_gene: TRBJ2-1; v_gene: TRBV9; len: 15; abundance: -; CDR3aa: CASSVARGGYNEQFF
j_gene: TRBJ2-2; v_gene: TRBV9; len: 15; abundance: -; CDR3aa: CASSVEGQYTGELFF
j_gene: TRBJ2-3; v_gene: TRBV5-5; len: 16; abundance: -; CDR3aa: CASSLPTSGSGDTQYF
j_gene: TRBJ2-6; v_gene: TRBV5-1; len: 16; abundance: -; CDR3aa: CASSAAIYSGANVLTF
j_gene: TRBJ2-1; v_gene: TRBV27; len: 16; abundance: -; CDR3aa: CASSIRGLMGGNEQFF
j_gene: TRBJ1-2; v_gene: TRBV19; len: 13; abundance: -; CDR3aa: CASRIVPGNGYTF
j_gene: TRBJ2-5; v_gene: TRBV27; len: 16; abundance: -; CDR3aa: CASRRLGSGAQETQYF
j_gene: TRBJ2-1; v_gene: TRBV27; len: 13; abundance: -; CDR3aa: CASSLTGGNEQFF
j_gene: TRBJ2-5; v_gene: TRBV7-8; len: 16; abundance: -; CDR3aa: CASSLARLAGAETQYF